This T cell receptor beta chain was sequenced for a study of T cells in Graves' hyperthyroidism and ophthalmopathy. Amplification yielded TCR beta CDR3 regions, with RNA transcripts as the source. Initially, a first-round RT-PCR of the TCR CDR3 employed the HTBI primer set. A single record per CDR3 protein comes from TCRdb applying MiXCR to the multiplex PCR reads. Of hundreds of thousands of distinct CDR3 sequences in the sample, 15% to 20% were seen once. This clonotype turned up a few times. This CDR3 contains 17 residues. V was pared by 3 bases and J by 4 bases, with 22 bases between. The germline gives CDR1 MDHEN, CDR2 SYDVKM.

This TCR was sampled from a man aged 35-49 years with Graves' hyperthyroidism. This chain links TRBV28 with TRBJ2-7; the D gene is possibly TRBD1 (5 bases). The source material was blood. CDR3 sequence: CASSFSTASEALYEQYF. The CDR3 DNA sequence: TGTGCCAGCAGTTTCTCGACAGCATCAGAAGCCTTATACGAGCAGTACTTC. The full variable domain, its missing parts supplied by reference TRBV28 and TRBJ2-7, is DVKVTQSSRYLVKRTGEKVFLECVQDMDHENMFWYRQDPGLGLRLIYFSYDVKMKEKGDIPEGYSVSREKKERFSLILESASTNQTSMYLCASSFSTASEALYEQYFGPGTRLTVT.